These 23 T cell receptor beta chains were all obtained from the same sample, sequenced in a study of blood T cell repertoires in COVID-19. Here immunoSEQ multiplex PCR was the method, and the copy in TCRdb shows in-frame clones only, minus some. The table shows tens of thousands of clones, with around 85% occurring only once. Source material: peripheral blood. Receptors originate from a man aged 45-60 years with acute or convalescent COVID-19.

The rearrangement uses TRBV29-1 and TRBJ2-1; TRBD2 aligns across 7 bases. V shed 7 bases, J shed 4 bases, and the junction held 7 bases outside the gene matches. There are 13 residues in the CDR3. Per germline, CDR1 SQVTM and CDR2 ANQGSEA. CDR3 residues: CSESGNPYNEQFF. As DNA, the CDR3 is TGCAGCGAGAGCGGGAATCCGTACAATGAGCAGTTCTTC.

In this sample, this clone turned up once. The sample holds other DNA sequences that translate to the same CDR3. The rearrangement links TRBV29-1 to TRBJ1-2; 11 bases align to TRBD1. V was pared by 6 bases and J by 5 bases, with 5 bases of the junction left unmatched. The CDR3 runs 13 residues. Germline V gene data show CDR1 as SQVTM and CDR2 as ANQGSEA. CDR3 DNA: TGCAGCGTAAGGACAGGGGGCGATTATGGCTACACCTTC. Its protein product is CSVRTGGDYGYTF.

The chain combines TRBV24-1 with TRBJ2-1; D is unclear. The V gene lost 8 bases and the J gene lost 5 bases, with 18 bases spanning the gap. The CDR3 totals 15 residues. The V gene's germline CDR1 is KGHDR and CDR2 SFDVKD. The CDR3, as DNA: TGTGCCACCACCGCGACAAGACCTTCCGACAATGAGCAGTTCTTC. Protein: CATTATRPSDNEQFF.

The chain carries TRBV9 and TRBJ1-1; weak D call: TRBD1 (6 bases). Germline lookup yields CDR1 SGDLS and CDR2 YYNGEE. V was shortened by 2 bases and J by 1 base, with 9 bases between the two germline ends. The CDR3 totals 14 residues. CDR3 loop: CASSVRQENTEAFF. CDR3 DNA: TGTGCCAGCAGCGTGCGACAGGAGAACACTGAAGCTTTCTTT.

The rearrangement links TRBV5-6 to TRBJ1-6; weak D call: TRBD1 (6 bases). This CDR3 is built from 13 residues. The germline gives CDR1 SGHDT, CDR2 YYEEEE. Trimming took off 4 bases at V and 6 bases at J, with 8 bases between the two ends. In DNA, the CDR3 is TGTGCCAGCAGCCCGGACAGTAATTCACCCCTCCACTTT. Translating gives CASSPDSNSPLHF.

A few counts support this clone. V and J are TRBV2 and TRBJ2-7; possibly TRBD1 for D (6 bases). CDR1 is SNHLY and CDR2 is FYNNEI in the germline V gene. Between the trimmed V and J ends, which lost 8 bases and 6 bases, there was a span of 11 bases. The CDR3 contains 11 residues. The CDR3 is CASVPGAEQYF. Written as DNA, the CDR3 is TGTGCCAGCGTCCCAGGGGCCGAGCAGTACTTC.

V and J are TRBV5-1 and TRBJ1-2; D call uncertain. V was clipped by 3 bases and J by 2 bases, with 8 bases between them. Germline V gives CDR1 SGHRS, CDR2 YFSETQ. CDR3 length: 13 residues. CDR3 bases: TGCGCCAGCAGCTCGGGTTCAAACTATGGCTACACCTTC. Protein sequence: CASSSGSNYGYTF.

The chain uses TRBV10-3 and TRBJ1-5; tentatively, D is TRBD1 (6 bases). Germline CDR1 and CDR2: ENHRY and SYGVKD. The CDR3 has 14 residues. The V and J ends lost 3 bases and 3 bases respectively, with 9 bases between them. The CDR3 coding sequence is TGTGCCATCAGTGAAAGGACAGACAATCAGCCCCAGCATTTT. This encodes CAISERTDNQPQHF.

The chain links TRBV29-1 to TRBJ2-1, with D possibly matching TRBD2 (6 bases). Germline-derived CDR1 and CDR2 are SQVTM and ANQGSEA. V shed 5 bases and J shed 8 bases, with 13 bases lying between them. This CDR3 contains 12 residues. This CDR3 is CSVTTSDYEQFF. For the CDR3, the DNA is TGCAGCGTTACGACTAGTGATTATGAGCAGTTCTTC.

CDR3 residues: CASSRSRQGPIHYNSPLHF. CDR3 nucleotides: TGCGCCAGCAGCCGAAGCCGACAGGGGCCCATCCACTATAATTCACCCCTCCACTTT. J is TRBJ1-6 and V is TRBV4-3; 8 bases agree with TRBD1. Trimming at V came to 4 bases and at J to 3 bases, leaving 14 bases not matched to a gene. This CDR3 spans 19 amino acids. CDR1 is LGHNA, CDR2 YSLEER, per germline.

The J gene is TRBJ1-2, the V gene TRBV28; TRBD1 might be the D (5 bases). Germline lookup yields CDR1 MDHEN and CDR2 SYDVKM. Trimming shortened V by 4 bases and J by 5 bases, and 17 bases separated the two germline ends. The CDR3 has 15 residues. The CDR3 DNA reads as TGTGCCAGCAGTTCCGCGACAGTTGGGCGATATGGCTACACCTTC. Translation gives CASSSATVGRYGYTF.

This clone was seen just once. The chain links TRBV27 to TRBJ2-1, with TRBD1 identical over 8 bases. V gave up 2 bases and J gave up 8 bases; unmatched junction bases: 11. This CDR3 has 16 residues. Germline V gene data show CDR1 as MNHEY and CDR2 as SMNVEV (reference sequence). This CDR3 reads CASSLQGQVPVDEQFF. In nucleotides, the CDR3 is TGTGCCAGCAGTTTACAGGGACAGGTACCGGTTGATGAGCAGTTCTTC.

The chain employs TRBV5-1 and TRBJ2-7; perhaps TRBD2 as D (6 bases). V was shortened by 4 bases and J by 2 bases, with 22 bases between the two germline ends. The CDR3 runs to 17 residues. Germline V lookup: CDR1 SGHRS, CDR2 YFSETQ. CDR3 amino acids: CASSAGPRGMMTYEQYF. DNA of the CDR3: TGCGCCAGCAGCGCGGGACCGCGCGGAATGATGACCTACGAGCAGTACTTC.

The rearrangement uses TRBV6-2 or TRBV6-3 and TRBJ1-4; 7 nucleotides align to TRBD1. This CDR3 has 16 residues. With V trimmed by 2 bases and J by 8 bases, 11 bases remained unmatched. Germline CDR1 MNHEY, CDR2 SVGEGT. CDR3 amino acids: CASSYDGTVGMEKLFF. CDR3 DNA: TGTGCCAGCAGTTACGACGGGACAGTTGGAATGGAAAAACTGTTTTTT.

V usage is TRBV19 and J usage is TRBJ2-4; TRBD1 matches 7 bases. This CDR3 comprises 17 residues. The J segment lost 0 bases and the V segment lost 6 bases, leaving 11 bases of the junction unmatched. CDR1 is LNHDA and CDR2 is SQIVND in the germline V gene (reference sequence). CDR3 sequence reads: CASRRSGTVLAKNIQYF. CDR3 DNA: TGTGCCAGTAGACGATCCGGGACAGTCTTAGCCAAAAACATTCAGTACTTC.

V gene TRBV4-3 combines with J gene TRBJ1-1, with 7 bases lining up with TRBD1. CDR1 LGHNA and CDR2 YSLEER come from the germline V gene. The length of the CDR3 is 15 residues. V lost 1 base to trimming and J lost 5 bases; unmatched junction nucleotides: 7. The CDR3 sequence is CASSQGVQGKTEAFF. The CDR3 DNA reads TGCGCCAGCAGCCAAGGAGTACAGGGGAAGACTGAAGCTTTCTTT.

The chain employs TRBV19 and TRBJ2-2; the match to TRBD1 covers 9 bases. This CDR3 spans 15 amino acids. CDR1 is LNHDA, CDR2 SQIVND, per germline (reference sequence). Trimming at V came to 6 bases and at J to 4 bases, leaving 6 bases not matched to a gene. DNA for the CDR3: TGTGCCAGTAGCCCCGGGACAGGGACCACCGGGGAGCTGTTTTTT. Translation: CASSPGTGTTGELFF.

This clone is classed as medium-sized. The V call is TRBV27, the J call TRBJ1-3; no clear D. This CDR3 is 16 amino acids long. CDR1 and CDR2 (germline): MNHEY, SMNVEV (reference sequence). V lost 3 bases to trimming and J lost 0 bases, with 12 bases between them. CDR3 protein: CASSFGQSFSGNTIYF. CDR3 bases: TGTGCCAGCAGTTTTGGGCAGTCTTTCTCTGGAAACACCATATATTTT.

V is TRBV4-1 and J is TRBJ2-2; D is unresolved. V lost 5 bases to trimming and J lost 2 bases, with 9 bases between them. This CDR3 is 14 amino acids long. From germline, CDR1 is MGHRA and CDR2 YSYEKL. In DNA form, the CDR3 reads TGCGCCAGCAGCAAGTCAGAAAACACCGGGGAGCTGTTTTTT. This sequence encodes CASSKSENTGELFF.

This CDR3 reads CASSPAVLRETQYF. The CDR3, as DNA: TGTGCCAGCTCACCAGCAGTCCTCCGTGAGACCCAGTACTTC. The rearrangement joins TRBV18 to TRBJ2-5; D unclear. V was shortened by 2 bases and J by 5 bases, with 12 bases between the two germline ends. This CDR3 region has 14 residues. Germline V gene lookup returns CDR1 KGHSH and CDR2 LQKENI.

J is TRBJ1-2 and V is TRBV6-5; perhaps TRBD1 as D (5 bases). With 7 bases removed from V and 1 base from J, the gap between germline ends came to 13 bases. The CDR3 totals 14 residues. Germline lookup yields CDR1 MNHEY and CDR2 SVGAGI. The CDR3 loop is CASTDSNVNYGYTF. The CDR3 nucleotides are TGTGCCAGCACCGACAGCAACGTTAACTATGGCTACACCTTC.

This CDR3 is CASSERTGFAKNIQYF. The CDR3 bases are TGCGCCAGCAGTGAACGGACAGGGTTTGCCAAAAACATTCAGTACTTC. The chain links TRBV10-1 to TRBJ2-4, with 8 bases aligning to TRBD1. With 3 bases clipped from V and 1 base from J, the junction kept 5 bases outside the gene matches. The CDR3 consists of 16 residues. CDR1 and CDR2 from the germline V gene are WNHNN and SYGVQD (reference sequence).

This chain links TRBV19 with TRBJ2-7; TRBD1 matches 7 bases. CDR3 length: 14 residues. Germline CDR1 reads LNHDA; CDR2 reads SQIVND (reference sequence). V was pared by 8 bases and J by 0 bases, with 7 bases of the junction left unmatched. CDR3 sequence (DNA): TGTGCCAGTTGGGACAGACAGAGCTCCTACGAGCAGTACTTC. Protein product: CASWDRQSSYEQYF.